A single sample is the source of the 17 T cell receptor beta chains below, sequenced in a study of lung T cells in sarcoidosis with Löfgren's syndrome. MiXCR was run by TCRdb on the reads, yielding one entry per CDR3 protein. The sample has 15,000 to 25,000 distinct CDR3 sequences, about 20% seen once. The sequenced sample consisted of CD4+ T cells from PBMCs. Receptors were obtained from a human donor with sarcoidosis (Löfgren's syndrome or another form), or a control subject (not recorded which).

There are many counts of this clonotype. The chain combines TRBV30 with TRBJ1-3; 9 nucleotides match TRBD1. The CDR3 sequence is 14 residues long. The trim removed 3 bases at V and 1 base at J, leaving 1 base unmatched. Germline V gene data show CDR1 as GTSNPN and CDR2 as SVGIG (reference sequence). CDR3 sequence reads: CAWRGQGSGNTIYF. The DNA of the CDR3 is TGTGCCTGGAGGGGACAGGGTTCTGGAAACACCATATATTTT.

This clonotype was counted many times. The chain recombines TRBV20-1 with TRBJ2-5; 8 positions agree with TRBD2. Per the germline V gene, CDR1 is DFQATT and CDR2 is SNEGSKA (reference sequence). Germline trimming cut 6 bases from V and 2 bases from J; bases unmatched to any gene: 14. The CDR3 is made up of 16 amino acids. The CDR3, as DNA: TGCAGTGCCGTCAAACCAGGCGGGGGGAGGCAAGAGACCCAGTACTTC. It specifies CSAVKPGGGRQETQYF.

In this sample, this clonotype is medium-sized. The chain couples TRBV6-6 to TRBJ1-6; the D is unclear. The CDR3 has 13 residues. The V gene's germline CDR1 is MNHNY and CDR2 SVGAGI (reference sequence). V lost 2 bases and J 4 bases, leaving 3 bases between the germline ends. The CDR3 loop is CASSYAYNSPLHF. CDR3 nucleotide sequence: TGTGCCAGCAGTTACGCATATAATTCACCCCTCCACTTT.

By sample share, this clonotype is medium-sized. The rearrangement uses TRBV6-1 and TRBJ1-4; no clear D. This CDR3 has 15 residues. Germline V gives CDR1 MNHNS, CDR2 SASEGT. V shed 5 bases and J shed 0 bases, with 10 bases lying between them. CDR3 region: CASSPFLATNEKLFF. In DNA form, the CDR3 reads TGTGCCAGCAGTCCGTTTCTTGCAACTAATGAAAAACTGTTTTTT.

The table lists this clonotype with many counts. The CDR3 loop is CASTHGTSGETQYF. The CDR3 region has the DNA TGTGCCAGCACCCACGGGACTAGCGGAGAGACCCAGTACTTC. The chain joins TRBV5-8 to TRBJ2-5; 11 bases fit TRBD2. From germline, CDR1 is SGHTS and CDR2 YDEGEE. CDR3 size: 14 residues. J lost 4 bases, V lost 6 bases, and 5 bases had no gene match.

A remark on this clonotype: No conserved phenylalanine or tryptophan ends this CDR3, so it is likely a read error. The chain carries TRBV30 and TRBJ1-1, with D maybe TRBD1 (5 bases). The CDR3 is 14 amino acids. Between the trimmed V and J ends, which lost 2 bases and 3 bases, there was a span of 13 bases. Germline lookup yields CDR1 GTSNPN and CDR2 SVGIG (reference sequence). CDR3 sequence reads: CAWSTTGGDTEAFS. CDR3 in DNA: TGTGCCTGGAGTACTACAGGCGGGGACACTGAAGCTTTCTCT.

This clonotype has just one count. This chain uses TRBV6-2 or TRBV6-3 with TRBJ1-2; no reliable D call. Germline assignment: CDR1 MNHEY and CDR2 SVGEGT. Trimming took 0 bases from V and 4 from J, leaving 9 bases between them. This CDR3 has 14 residues. The CDR3 spells CASSYSNSLYGYTF. Written as DNA, the CDR3 is TGTGCCAGCAGTTACTCTAACAGCCTCTATGGCTACACCTTC.

This clonotype was counted many times. As DNA, the CDR3 is TGTGCCAGCAGAATGACAGGACCGGCTAACTATGGCTACACCTTC. Translation: CASRMTGPANYGYTF. The rearrangement joins TRBV28 to TRBJ1-2; D may be TRBD1 (6 bases). The length of the CDR3 is 15 residues. Germline CDR1 reads MDHEN; CDR2 reads SYDVKM. V gave up 6 bases and J gave up 0 bases, with 14 bases separating them.

This clonotype turned up a few times. The chain employs TRBV9 and TRBJ2-3, with 8 bases that match TRBD2. Per germline, CDR1 SGDLS and CDR2 YYNGEE. The trim removed 4 bases at V and 2 bases at J, leaving 9 bases unmatched. The length of the CDR3 is 16 residues. CDR3 coding DNA: TGTGCCAGCAGCCCGCAACTAGCGGCGGCCACAGATACGCAGTATTTT. This sequence encodes CASSPQLAAATDTQYF.

This clonotype has a count of ten or more. This chain connects TRBV14 to TRBJ2-5; the D call may be TRBD1 or TRBD2 (5 bases each). The germline gives CDR1 SGHDN, CDR2 FVKESK. This CDR3 has 14 residues. The V end lost 4 bases, the J end lost 5 bases, and 14 bases lay between the germline ends. CDR3 residues: CASSLGQRGETQYF. The CDR3 DNA is TGTGCCAGCAGCCTTGGGCAGAGGGGCGAGACCCAGTACTTC.

At least ten counts were recorded for this clonotype. The chain couples TRBV5-4 to TRBJ2-3; D call uncertain. V lost 2 bases, J lost 1 base, and 11 bases lay in between. Germline loops: CDR1 SGHNT, CDR2 YYREEE (reference sequence). There are 15 residues in the CDR3. The CDR3 DNA sequence: TGTGCCAGCAGCTTAGGTGCTCTAGGCACAGATACGCAGTATTTT. Encoded protein: CASSLGALGTDTQYF.

At least ten counts were recorded for this clonotype. CDR3 residues: CASSPRTGSYEQYF. DNA of the CDR3: TGTGCCAGCAGTCCGCGGACAGGGTCCTACGAGCAGTACTTC. V usage is TRBV6-1 and J usage is TRBJ2-7; 8 nucleotides align to TRBD1. Germline V gives CDR1 MNHNS, CDR2 SASEGT. The junction had 4 bases not matched to a gene; V was cut back by 5 bases and J by 1 base. This CDR3 spans 14 amino acids.

A few counts support this clonotype. The chain has TRBV18 and TRBJ2-7; D unclear. V shed 2 bases and J shed 1 base, with 12 bases lying between them. This CDR3 spans 15 amino acids. Germline lookup yields CDR1 KGHSH and CDR2 LQKENI. Written as DNA, the CDR3 is TGTGCCAGCTCACCAACGTTTTCCACTTCCTACGAGCAGTACTTC. It encodes CASSPTFSTSYEQYF.

This clonotype was observed many times. This chain links TRBV14 with TRBJ2-3; 10 bases align to TRBD2. The CDR3 is 16 residues long. The J segment lost 2 bases and the V segment lost 4 bases, leaving 6 bases of the junction unmatched. Germline lookup yields CDR1 SGHDN and CDR2 FVKESK. In DNA, the CDR3 is TGTGCCAGCAGCCGCTGGACTAGCGGTCTCACAGATACGCAGTATTTT. Amino acid sequence: CASSRWTSGLTDTQYF.

As for this clonotype: This may stem from a read error, because a much larger clone lies one nucleotide away. The chain carries TRBV7-8 and TRBJ1-5, with TRBD1 as a possible D gene (6 bases). The germline V gene has CDR1 SGHVS and CDR2 FQNEAQ. This CDR3 comprises 14 residues. Trimming pared 4 bases from V and 4 bases from J, leaving 11 bases between. CDR3 protein: CASSSGQRNQPQHF. DNA for the CDR3: TGTGCCAGCAGCTCGGGACAAAGAAATCAGCCCCAGCATTTT.

Regarding this clonotype: One end of the junction varies from germline; a read error may be responsible. This chain links TRBV27 with TRBJ2-1; D perhaps matches TRBD2 (5 bases). This CDR3 spans 13 amino acids. Germline V gene lookup returns CDR1 MNHEY and CDR2 SMNVEV (reference sequence). CDR3 DNA sequence: TGTGCCAGCAAGCTGGACTCCTACAATGAGAAGTTCTTC. Amino acid sequence: CASKLDSYNEKFF.

Concerning this clonotype itself: The CDR3 does not close with the conserved phenylalanine or tryptophan, likely indicating a read error. The rearrangement joins TRBV5-4 to TRBJ1-1; TRBD1 agrees at 7 bases. This CDR3 comprises 15 residues. After removal of 4 bases from V and 3 bases from J, the junction contained 9 bases not matched to a gene. Germline V lookup: CDR1 SGHNT, CDR2 YYREEE (reference sequence). CDR3 loop: CASSAGLQGDTEAFS. In DNA, the CDR3 is TGTGCCAGCAGCGCGGGACTTCAGGGGGACACTGAAGCTTTCTCT.